This T cell receptor (beta chain) was observed in a study of control samples from healthy donors and cancer patients. With 0 bases removed from V and 0 bases from J, the gap between germline ends came to 19 bases. The CDR3 is made up of 19 amino acids. Germline V lookup: CDR1 SNHLY, CDR2 FYNNEI. Produced via immunoSEQ multiplex PCR; TCRdb's table is partial and in-frame only. Among 150,000 to 200,000 clones, around 88% were seen once, and the ten largest hold 4.5% to 6%. Sequencing was done on a sample of blood. The genes are TRBV2 and TRBJ2-3; tentative D call: TRBD2 (5 bases). The sequence derives from a woman under 40 in good health. The CDR3 DNA is TGTGCCAGCAGTGAAGCCTGGGAGTTGGCGACTTCTAGCACAGATACGCAGTATTTT. It encodes CASSEAWELATSSTDTQYF.